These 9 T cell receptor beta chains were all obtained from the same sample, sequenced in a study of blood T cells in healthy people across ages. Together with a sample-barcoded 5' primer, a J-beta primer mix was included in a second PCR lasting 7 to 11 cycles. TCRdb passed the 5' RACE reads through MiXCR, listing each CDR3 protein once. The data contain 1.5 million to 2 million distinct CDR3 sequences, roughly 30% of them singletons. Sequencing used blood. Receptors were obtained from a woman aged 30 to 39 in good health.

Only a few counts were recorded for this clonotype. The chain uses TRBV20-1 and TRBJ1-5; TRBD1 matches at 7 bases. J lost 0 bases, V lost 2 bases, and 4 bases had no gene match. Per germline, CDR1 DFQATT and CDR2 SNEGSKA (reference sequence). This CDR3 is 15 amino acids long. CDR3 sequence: CSARRTGDSNQPQHF. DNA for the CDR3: TGCAGTGCTAGAAGGACAGGAGATAGCAATCAGCCCCAGCATTTT.

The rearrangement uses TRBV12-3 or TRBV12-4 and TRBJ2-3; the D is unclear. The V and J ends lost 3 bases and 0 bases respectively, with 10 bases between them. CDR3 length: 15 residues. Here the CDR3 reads CASSFGPPSTDTQYF. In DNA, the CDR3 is TGTGCCAGCAGTTTTGGCCCACCTAGCACAGATACGCAGTATTTT.

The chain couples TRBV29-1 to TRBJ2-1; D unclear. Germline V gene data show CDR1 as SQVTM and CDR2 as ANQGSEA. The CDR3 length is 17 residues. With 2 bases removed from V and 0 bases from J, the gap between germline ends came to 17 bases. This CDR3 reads CSVERAGQLSSYNEQFF. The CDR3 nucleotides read TGCAGCGTTGAAAGGGCCGGTCAGCTGAGCTCCTACAATGAGCAGTTCTTC.

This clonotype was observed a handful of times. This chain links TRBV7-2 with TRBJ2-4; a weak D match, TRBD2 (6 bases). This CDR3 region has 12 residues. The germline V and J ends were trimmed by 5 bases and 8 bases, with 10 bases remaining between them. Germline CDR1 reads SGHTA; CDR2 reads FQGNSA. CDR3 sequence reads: CASSRPGDIQYF. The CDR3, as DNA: TGTGCCAGCAGCCGCCCGGGGGACATTCAGTACTTC.

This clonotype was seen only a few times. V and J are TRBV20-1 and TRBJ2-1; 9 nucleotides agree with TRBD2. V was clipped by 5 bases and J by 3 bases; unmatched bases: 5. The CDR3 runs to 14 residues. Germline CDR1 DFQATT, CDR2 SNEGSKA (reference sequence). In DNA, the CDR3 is TGCAGTGCTTATAGCGGGGGCCTCTACAATGAGCAGTTCTTC. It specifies CSAYSGGLYNEQFF.

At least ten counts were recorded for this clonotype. CDR3 loop: CAISESGDSAQHF. CDR3 DNA sequence: TGTGCCATCAGTGAGTCGGGGGACAGCGCCCAGCATTTT. The chain links TRBV10-3 to TRBJ1-5, with 7 bases that match TRBD1. Losses at the gene ends were 0 bases for V and 11 bases for J; bases not matched to a gene: 4. Germline V gene lookup returns CDR1 ENHRY and CDR2 SYGVKD. The CDR3 is 13 amino acids.

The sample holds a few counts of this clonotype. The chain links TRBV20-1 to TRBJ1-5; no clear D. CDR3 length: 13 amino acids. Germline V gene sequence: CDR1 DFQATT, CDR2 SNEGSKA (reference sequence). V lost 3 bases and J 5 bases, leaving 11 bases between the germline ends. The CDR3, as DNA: TGCAGTGCTAGTGAGTCGGTAGATCAGCCCCAGCATTTT. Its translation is CSASESVDQPQHF.

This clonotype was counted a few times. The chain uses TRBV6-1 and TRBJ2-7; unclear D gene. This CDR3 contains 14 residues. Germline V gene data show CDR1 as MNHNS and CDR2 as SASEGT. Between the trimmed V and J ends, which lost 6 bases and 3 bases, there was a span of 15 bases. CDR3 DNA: TGTGCCAGCAGGGACCATGGACGGAACTACGAGCAGTACTTC. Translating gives CASRDHGRNYEQYF.

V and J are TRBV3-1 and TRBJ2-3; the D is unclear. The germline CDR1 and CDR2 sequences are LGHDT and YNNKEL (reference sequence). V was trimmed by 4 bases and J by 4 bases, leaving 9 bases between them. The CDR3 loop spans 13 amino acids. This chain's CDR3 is CASSRARSDTQYF. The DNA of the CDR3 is TGTGCCAGCAGCCGAGCTAGATCAGATACGCAGTATTTT.